The rows below give T cell receptor beta chains drawn from one sample of a study of blood T cell repertoires in COVID-19. The assay was immunoSEQ multiplex PCR, and TCRdb's table has in-frame clones only and misses some. The data hold about 200,000 clones, with roughly nine tenths observed a single time. The sequenced material came from peripheral blood. These receptor sequences come from a man aged 55 to 70 with active or convalescent COVID-19. CDR3s include the opening cysteine and the closing phenylalanine or tryptophan. D genes are given only for firm matches. The size entry is marked missing in some rows and otherwise reads once, few, many or a size class.

J | D | size | length | V | CDR3 | DNA
TRBJ1-6 | - | - | 14 | TRBV18 | CASSLNRDGSPLHF | TGTGCCAGCTCACTTAACAGGGATGGCTCACCCCTCCACTTT
TRBJ2-2 | - | - | 17 | TRBV18 | CASSPPSRSGGTGELFF | TGTGCCAGCTCACCACCGTCACGGTCCGGAGGAACCGGGGAGCTGTTTTTT
TRBJ1-1 | TRBD1 | - | 15 | TRBV7-9 | CASSLQGAMNTEAFF | TGTGCCAGCAGCTTACAGGGGGCGATGAACACTGAAGCTTTCTTT
TRBJ1-1 | TRBD1 | - | 13 | TRBV30 | CAWTTGANTEAFF | TGTGCCTGGACGACAGGGGCGAACACTGAAGCTTTCTTT
TRBJ2-5 | TRBD2 | - | 17 | TRBV9 | CASSPGLAGAFQETQYF | TGTGCCAGCAGCCCGGGACTAGCGGGGGCCTTCCAAGAGACCCAGTACTTC
TRBJ2-1 | TRBD2 | few | 15 | TRBV5-1 | CASSLTSGGLMGQFF | TGCGCCAGCAGCTTAACTAGCGGGGGATTAATGGGGCAGTTCTTC
TRBJ2-3 | - | - | 14 | TRBV19 | CASSIGAGRDTQYF | TGTGCCAGTAGTATCGGGGCGGGGAGGGATACGCAGTATTTT
TRBJ2-5 | - | - | 13 | TRBV7-2 | CASRGGGLETQYF | TGTGCCAGTAGGGGAGGGGGGTTAGAGACCCAGTACTTC
TRBJ2-3 | TRBD1 | few | 16 | TRBV9 | CASSVFGTASTDTQYF | TGTGCCAGCAGCGTCTTCGGGACAGCTAGCACAGATACGCAGTATTTT
TRBJ2-1 | TRBD1 | - | 15 | TRBV10-3 | CAISDASGQGKEQFF | TGTGCCATCAGTGACGCCTCCGGACAGGGTAAGGAGCAGTTCTTC
TRBJ2-1 | TRBD2 | - | 17 | TRBV4-1 | CASSRIGAGSSYNEQFF | TGCGCCAGCAGCCGCATCGGAGCGGGGAGCTCCTACAATGAGCAGTTCTTC
TRBJ1-6 | TRBD1 | - | 15 | TRBV11-2 | CASSAGTGANSPLHF | TGTGCCAGCAGCGCAGGCACAGGGGCTAATTCACCCCTCCACTTT
TRBJ2-1 | - | once | 15 | TRBV19 | CASSIDRGSYNEQFF | TGTGCCAGTAGTATAGATAGGGGGTCCTACAATGAGCAGTTCTTC
TRBJ1-2 | - | - | 12 | TRBV6-6 | CASRQGPYGYTF | TGTGCCAGCAGGCAGGGGCCTTATGGCTACACCTTC
TRBJ1-1 | - | - | 13 | TRBV18 | CASSRHENTEAFF | TGTGCCAGCTCACGGCACGAGAACACTGAAGCTTTCTTT
TRBJ1-3 | TRBD1 | - | 15 | TRBV5-5 | CASSQTGVPGNTIYF | TGTGCCAGCAGCCAAACAGGGGTTCCCGGAAACACCATATATTTT
TRBJ1-5 | - | few | 15 | TRBV27 | CASSFSRGSNQPQHF | TGTGCCAGCAGTTTCAGTAGAGGGTCTAATCAGCCCCAGCATTTT
TRBJ1-2 | TRBD1 | once | 14 | TRBV5-4 | CASSPGTGPYGYTF | TGTGCCAGCAGCCCCGGGACAGGTCCCTATGGCTACACCTTC
TRBJ2-6 | - | - | 14 | TRBV5-1 | CASHTGSGANVLTF | TGCGCCAGCCACACAGGGTCCGGGGCCAACGTCCTGACTTTC
TRBJ2-3 | - | - | 14 | TRBV4-1 | CATGPGGPGNTQYF | TGCGCCACAGGACCAGGGGGGCCTGGGAATACGCAGTATTTT
TRBJ1-3 | TRBD1 | - | 18 | TRBV18 | CASSQLTGQGRFGNTIYF | TGTGCCAGCTCACAACTTACGGGACAGGGTCGTTTCGGGAACACCATATATTTT
TRBJ1-2 | TRBD1 | - | 20 | TRBV10-3 | CAISTIPGQGAVILTGGYTF | TGTGCCATCAGTACGATCCCGGGACAGGGGGCCGTTATCCTGACTGGTGGCTACACCTTC
TRBJ2-7 | TRBD2 | - | 14 | TRBV13 | CASSLSGGSYEQYF | TGTGCCAGCAGCTTAAGCGGGGGGTCCTACGAGCAGTACTTC
TRBJ1-6 | TRBD1 | - | 13 | TRBV19 | CASGTGAYSPLHF | TGTGCCAGTGGGACAGGGGCCTATTCACCCCTCCACTTT
TRBJ2-2 | TRBD1 | - | 16 | TRBV24-1 | CATSDRGQGKTGELFF | TGTGCCACCAGTGATCGCGGACAGGGTAAAACCGGGGAGCTGTTTTTT
TRBJ1-5 | - | few | 12 | TRBV10-3 | CAIRSGDQPQHF | TGTGCCATCAGGTCAGGGGATCAGCCCCAGCATTTT
TRBJ2-5 | TRBD2 | - | 18 | TRBV4-2 | CASSQDRGTSGGGETQYF | TGTGCCAGCAGCCAAGATCGCGGGACTAGCGGGGGCGGGGAGACCCAGTACTTC
TRBJ1-5 | - | - | 16 | TRBV19 | CASSIQGKRSNQPQHF | TGTGCCAGTAGTATCCAGGGGAAGAGGAGCAATCAGCCCCAGCATTTT
TRBJ1-5 | - | - | 15 | TRBV6-5 | CASSPSQGLHQPQHF | TGTGCCAGCAGCCCCTCTCAGGGGCTTCATCAGCCCCAGCATTTT
TRBJ1-1 | - | - | 17 | TRBV5-1 | CASSSQSGQQANTEAFF | TGCGCCAGCAGCTCCCAAAGCGGGCAGCAGGCGAACACTGAAGCTTTCTTT
TRBJ1-1 | - | - | 15 | TRBV10-3 | CAISATGQTNTEAFF | TGTGCCATCAGCGCGACGGGACAAACGAACACTGAAGCTTTCTTT
TRBJ2-7 | TRBD2 | - | 17 | TRBV5-1 | CASSRSSGTSVPYEQYF | TGCGCCAGCAGCAGATCTTCCGGGACTAGCGTCCCTTACGAGCAGTACTTC
TRBJ1-2 | - | - | 14 | TRBV6-5 | CASTPTMGDYGYTF | TGTGCCAGCACCCCAACGATGGGAGACTATGGCTACACCTTC
TRBJ1-4 | TRBD1 | once | 15 | TRBV5-1 | CASNTGQGGHEKLFF | TGCGCCAGCAATACTGGACAGGGAGGGCATGAAAAACTGTTTTTT
TRBJ2-2 | - | - | 14 | TRBV10-3 | CAILGGTGTGELFF | TGTGCCATCCTGGGGGGAACGGGCACCGGGGAGCTGTTTTTT
TRBJ1-4 | TRBD1 | - | 16 | TRBV2 | CASSEGYRGQDEKLFF | TGTGCCAGCAGTGAGGGATACAGGGGGCAAGATGAAAAACTGTTTTTT
TRBJ2-7 | TRBD2 | - | 17 | TRBV7-8 | CASSLVRRGGGSYEQYF | TGTGCCAGCAGCTTAGTCAGACGCGGGGGAGGTTCCTACGAGCAGTACTTC
TRBJ2-7 | - | - | 15 | TRBV24-1 | CATSDSTTGSYEQYF | TGTGCCACCAGTGATTCTACTACAGGGAGCTACGAGCAGTACTTC
TRBJ1-2 | TRBD1 | - | 13 | TRBV6-5 | CASRTGVAYGYTF | TGTGCCAGCAGGACAGGGGTCGCCTATGGCTACACCTTC
TRBJ1-6 | - | - | 14 | TRBV2 | CASSELEKISPLHF | TGTGCCAGCAGTGAACTGGAGAAAATTTCACCCCTCCACTTT
TRBJ2-1 | - | - | 12 | TRBV7-9 | CASSFQRNEQFF | TGTGCCAGCAGCTTCCAGAGGAATGAGCAGTTCTTC
TRBJ2-7 | - | - | 14 | TRBV11-2 | CASSLDRTSYEQYF | TGTGCCAGCAGCTTAGACAGAACCTCCTACGAGCAGTACTTC
TRBJ2-3 | TRBD1 | - | 15 | TRBV9 | CASSGRGQSTDTQYF | TGTGCCAGCAGCGGTAGGGGACAGAGCACAGATACGCAGTATTTT
TRBJ2-7 | - | - | 15 | TRBV10-3 | CAISESTGSFYEQYF | TGTGCCATCAGTGAGTCTACAGGGAGCTTCTACGAGCAGTACTTC
TRBJ1-1 | - | - | 15 | TRBV19 | CASSIITGMNTEAFF | TGTGCCAGTAGTATCATAACAGGGATGAACACTGAAGCTTTCTTT
TRBJ2-1 | TRBD2 | - | 17 | TRBV6-1 | CASSEEGSGGRNNEQFF | TGTGCCAGCAGTGAAGAGGGTAGCGGGGGAAGAAACAATGAGCAGTTCTTC
TRBJ1-1 | - | - | 13 | TRBV7-3 | CASSLRMNTEAFF | TGTGCCAGCAGCTTGCGAATGAACACTGAAGCTTTCTTT
TRBJ2-3 | TRBD2 | - | 16 | TRBV7-2 | CASSPPGLAGTDTQYF | TGTGCCAGCAGCCCGCCGGGACTAGCAGGCACAGATACGCAGTATTTT
TRBJ2-7 | TRBD1 | once | 14 | TRBV7-9 | CASSGTGGIYEQYF | TGTGCCAGCAGCGGGACAGGGGGCATTTACGAGCAGTACTTC
TRBJ1-2 | - | - | 13 | TRBV2 | CASSGTALYGYTF | TGTGCCAGCAGTGGGACAGCCCTCTATGGCTACACCTTC
TRBJ2-2 | - | - | 15 | TRBV2 | CASSERRVSTGELFF | TGTGCCAGCAGTGAGAGGAGGGTGAGCACCGGGGAGCTGTTTTTT
TRBJ1-1 | - | - | 14 | TRBV5-1 | CASSLIGGNTEAFF | TGCGCCAGCAGCTTGATAGGAGGGAACACTGAAGCTTTCTTT
TRBJ1-2 | - | - | 13 | TRBV27 | CASSPVTGYGYTF | TGTGCCAGCAGTCCAGTCACAGGGTATGGCTACACCTTC
TRBJ2-1 | - | - | 17 | TRBV19 | CASSMRPPPSSYNEQFF | TGTGCCAGTAGTATGAGGCCGCCACCGAGCTCCTACAATGAGCAGTTCTTC